This is a list of T cell receptor beta chains from one sample in a study of blood T cell repertoires in COVID-19. Method: immunoSEQ multiplex PCR; TCRdb's copy keeps in-frame clones and lacks some. The sample shows around 240,000 clones, approximately 84% of them seen only once. The sequencing sample was made of peripheral blood. These receptors all come from a woman of 80 years or more with acute or convalescent COVID-19. Each CDR3 is given with its conserved first and last residue. The D gene is left open where the match is weak. Not all rows give a size; the values are once, few, many and, for expanded clones, a class.

CDR3aa: CASSSRTGGIQPQHF; CDR3nt: TGTGCCAGCAGCTCAAGAACAGGGGGGATCCAGCCCCAGCATTTT; abundance: -; d_gene: TRBD1; v_gene: TRBV7-2; len: 15; j_gene: TRBJ1-5
CDR3aa: CASSFRALDQETQYF; CDR3nt: TGTGCCAGCAGCTTCAGGGCTCTGGACCAAGAGACCCAGTACTTC; abundance: -; d_gene: -; v_gene: TRBV7-8; len: 15; j_gene: TRBJ2-5
CDR3aa: CASRDRGAGNTEAFF; CDR3nt: TGCGCCAGCAGGGACAGGGGTGCGGGGAACACTGAAGCTTTCTTT; abundance: once; d_gene: TRBD1; v_gene: TRBV10-2; len: 15; j_gene: TRBJ1-1
CDR3aa: CASSPGEGGTLFYGYTF; CDR3nt: TGTGCCAGCAGCCCCGGAGAGGGAGGGACCCTCTTCTATGGCTACACCTTC; abundance: -; d_gene: -; v_gene: TRBV5-6; len: 17; j_gene: TRBJ1-2
CDR3aa: CAWTQDRGETQYF; CDR3nt: TGTGCCTGGACCCAAGACAGGGGTGAGACCCAGTACTTC; abundance: once; d_gene: TRBD1; v_gene: TRBV30; len: 13; j_gene: TRBJ2-5
CDR3aa: CASSPPLSSYEQYF; CDR3nt: TGTGCCAGCAGTCCCCCGCTAAGCTCCTACGAGCAGTACTTC; abundance: -; d_gene: -; v_gene: TRBV6-5; len: 14; j_gene: TRBJ2-7
CDR3aa: CATSAGFEGLDRLYEQYF; CDR3nt: TGTGCCACCAGCGCGGGGTTTGAAGGGCTGGACCGCCTCTACGAGCAGTACTTC; abundance: -; d_gene: -; v_gene: TRBV15; len: 18; j_gene: TRBJ2-7
CDR3aa: CASSSSGLSEQYF; CDR3nt: TGTGCCAGCAGCTCCTCAGGGCTGAGCGAGCAGTACTTC; abundance: -; d_gene: -; v_gene: TRBV5-4; len: 13; j_gene: TRBJ2-7
CDR3aa: CASKTGDYGYTF; CDR3nt: TGTGCCAGTAAGACAGGGGACTATGGCTACACCTTC; abundance: -; d_gene: TRBD1; v_gene: TRBV2; len: 12; j_gene: TRBJ1-2
CDR3aa: CASSVDRVGANVLTF; CDR3nt: TGTGCCAGCAGCGTCGACAGGGTTGGGGCCAACGTCCTGACTTTC; abundance: once; d_gene: TRBD1; v_gene: TRBV7-9; len: 15; j_gene: TRBJ2-6
CDR3aa: CASSSHYEQYF; CDR3nt: TGTGCCAGCAGTTCCCATTACGAGCAGTACTTC; abundance: -; d_gene: -; v_gene: TRBV6-2/TRBV6-3; len: 11; j_gene: TRBJ2-7
CDR3aa: CASSQVEGETQYF; CDR3nt: TGTGCCAGCAGCCAAGTGGAGGGGGAGACCCAGTACTTC; abundance: -; d_gene: -; v_gene: TRBV4-2; len: 13; j_gene: TRBJ2-5
CDR3aa: CASSPGRRGNQPQHF; CDR3nt: TGTGCCAGCAGCCCCGGACGGAGGGGCAATCAGCCCCAGCATTTT; abundance: -; d_gene: -; v_gene: TRBV28; len: 15; j_gene: TRBJ1-5
CDR3aa: CASSLGDRGNEKLFF; CDR3nt: TGCGCCAGCAGCCTGGGAGACAGGGGTAATGAAAAACTGTTTTTT; abundance: -; d_gene: TRBD1; v_gene: TRBV5-1; len: 15; j_gene: TRBJ1-4
CDR3aa: CASSLQWGGTDTQYF; CDR3nt: TGCGCCAGCAGCTTGCAGTGGGGGGGCACAGATACGCAGTATTTT; abundance: -; d_gene: -; v_gene: TRBV5-1; len: 15; j_gene: TRBJ2-3
CDR3aa: CASSLSGWGVEAFF; CDR3nt: TGTGCCAGCAGCTTATCCGGCTGGGGGGTTGAAGCTTTCTTT; abundance: -; d_gene: -; v_gene: TRBV7-2; len: 14; j_gene: TRBJ1-1
CDR3aa: CASSEQRGQGIKPQHF; CDR3nt: TGTGCCAGCAGTGAGCAAAGGGGACAGGGAATAAAGCCCCAGCATTTT; abundance: -; d_gene: TRBD1; v_gene: TRBV6-2/TRBV6-3; len: 16; j_gene: TRBJ1-5
CDR3aa: CASSTTGQTSGNTIYF; CDR3nt: TGTGCCAGCAGCACGACAGGACAGACCTCTGGAAACACCATATATTTT; abundance: once; d_gene: -; v_gene: TRBV7-8; len: 16; j_gene: TRBJ1-3
CDR3aa: CASSPGLAPEQYF; CDR3nt: TGTGCCAGTAGTCCGGGACTAGCGCCCGAGCAGTACTTC; abundance: -; d_gene: TRBD2; v_gene: TRBV19; len: 13; j_gene: TRBJ2-7
CDR3aa: CASSRSKVGATYNEQFF; CDR3nt: TGTGCCAGCAGCCGAAGCAAGGTGGGAGCTACGTACAATGAGCAGTTCTTC; abundance: -; d_gene: -; v_gene: TRBV2; len: 17; j_gene: TRBJ2-1
CDR3aa: CASSPGGSRETQYF; CDR3nt: TGTGCCAGCAGCCCCGGCGGGAGTCGAGAGACCCAGTACTTC; abundance: -; d_gene: TRBD2; v_gene: TRBV7-3; len: 14; j_gene: TRBJ2-5
CDR3aa: CASRESNQPQHF; CDR3nt: TGTGCCAGCCGGGAGAGCAATCAGCCCCAGCATTTT; abundance: -; d_gene: -; v_gene: TRBV28; len: 12; j_gene: TRBJ1-5
CDR3aa: CASSLRGPVNEKLFF; CDR3nt: TGTGCCAGCAGCTTAAGGGGGCCAGTGAATGAAAAACTGTTTTTT; abundance: -; d_gene: TRBD1; v_gene: TRBV5-4; len: 15; j_gene: TRBJ1-4
CDR3aa: CASSFAEGSYGYTF; CDR3nt: TGCGCCAGCAGCTTCGCGGAGGGATCCTATGGCTACACCTTC; abundance: -; d_gene: -; v_gene: TRBV5-1; len: 14; j_gene: TRBJ1-2